This T cell receptor (beta chain) was captured in a study of blood T cell repertoires in COVID-19. Overall study: Acute and convalescent COVID-19 specimens originated in the United States, Italy and Spain. In each case, the material was cDNA or gDNA derived from T cells, B-cell-depleted T cells, or PBMCs.

In the original analysis: Reference gene primer amplification gave estimated nucleated cell counts. Data came from immunoSEQ multiplex PCR; TCRdb stores just in-frame clones and leaves some out. V and J calls and clone size follow that table, whereas D and trimming were derived from the DNA. The sample comprises roughly 140,000 clones, 75% to 90% of which are singletons, and over 12% rests with the top ten. Germline CDR1 and CDR2: SGHTA and FQGTGA. The V gene end was trimmed by 1 base and the J gene end by 9 bases; junction bases not matched to a gene: 2. CDR3 length: 12 amino acids. The specimen was peripheral blood. The receptor's source is a woman between 40 and 55 years old with acute or convalescent COVID-19. V usage is TRBV7-3 and J usage is TRBJ2-5, with 7 bases identical to TRBD1. The CDR3 sequence: CASSLIGGPQYF. As DNA, the CDR3 is TGTGCCAGCAGCTTAATAGGGGGCCCCCAGTACTTC.